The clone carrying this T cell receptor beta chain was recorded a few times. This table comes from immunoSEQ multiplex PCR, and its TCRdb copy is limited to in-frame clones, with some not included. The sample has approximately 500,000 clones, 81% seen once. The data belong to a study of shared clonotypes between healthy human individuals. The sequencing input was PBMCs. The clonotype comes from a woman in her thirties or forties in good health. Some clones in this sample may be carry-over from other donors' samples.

The CDR3 DNA follows: TGTGCCAGCAGCCCCCGGACTAGCGGGAGGTACGAGCAGTACTTC. The encoded protein is CASSPRTSGRYEQYF. The gene calls are TRBV9 and TRBJ2-7; TRBD2 agrees at 14 bases. This CDR3 has 15 residues. Per the germline V gene, CDR1 is SGDLS and CDR2 is YYNGEE. V was pared by 4 bases and J by 4 bases, with 4 bases of the junction left unmatched.